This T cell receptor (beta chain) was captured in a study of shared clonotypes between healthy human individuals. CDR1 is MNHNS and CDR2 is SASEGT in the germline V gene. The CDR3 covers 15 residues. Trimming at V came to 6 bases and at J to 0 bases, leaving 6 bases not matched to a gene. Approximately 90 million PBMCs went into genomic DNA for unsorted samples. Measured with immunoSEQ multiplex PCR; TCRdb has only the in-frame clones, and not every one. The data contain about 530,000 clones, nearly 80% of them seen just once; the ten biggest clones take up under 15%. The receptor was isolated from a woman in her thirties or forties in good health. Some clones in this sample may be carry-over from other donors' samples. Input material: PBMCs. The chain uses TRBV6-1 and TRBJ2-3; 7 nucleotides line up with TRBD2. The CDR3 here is CASRKTSTSTDTQYF. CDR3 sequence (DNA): TGTGCCAGCAGAAAGACTAGCACTAGCACAGATACGCAGTATTTT.